Sequencing of this T cell receptor beta chain was carried out in a study of CD8 T cells in Susac syndrome. High-throughput TCR beta sequencing covered peripheral CD8+ and CD4+ T cells. Negative isolation was used for CD8+ and CD4+ T cells and FACS enrichment for TEMRA cells. The trim removed 3 bases at V and 4 bases at J, leaving 5 bases unmatched. This CDR3 spans 15 amino acids. Germline lookup yields CDR1 SGHTA and CDR2 FQGNSA. With random hexamers, 0.5 to 1 ug RNA was reverse transcribed. In TCRdb, the immunoSEQ multiplex PCR reads were re-called with MiXCR into one record per CDR3 protein. Here the sample spans some 400,000 distinct CDR3 sequences, more than 80% being singletons.

The chain has TRBV7-2 and TRBJ2-5; 10 bases agree with TRBD2. Sequencing was carried out using CD8+ T cells from PBMCs. The receptor was derived from a human donor with multiple sclerosis. The CDR3 here is CASSLGSGGSETQYF. The CDR3 DNA is TGTGCCAGCAGCTTGGGTAGCGGGGGGTCAGAGACCCAGTACTTC.